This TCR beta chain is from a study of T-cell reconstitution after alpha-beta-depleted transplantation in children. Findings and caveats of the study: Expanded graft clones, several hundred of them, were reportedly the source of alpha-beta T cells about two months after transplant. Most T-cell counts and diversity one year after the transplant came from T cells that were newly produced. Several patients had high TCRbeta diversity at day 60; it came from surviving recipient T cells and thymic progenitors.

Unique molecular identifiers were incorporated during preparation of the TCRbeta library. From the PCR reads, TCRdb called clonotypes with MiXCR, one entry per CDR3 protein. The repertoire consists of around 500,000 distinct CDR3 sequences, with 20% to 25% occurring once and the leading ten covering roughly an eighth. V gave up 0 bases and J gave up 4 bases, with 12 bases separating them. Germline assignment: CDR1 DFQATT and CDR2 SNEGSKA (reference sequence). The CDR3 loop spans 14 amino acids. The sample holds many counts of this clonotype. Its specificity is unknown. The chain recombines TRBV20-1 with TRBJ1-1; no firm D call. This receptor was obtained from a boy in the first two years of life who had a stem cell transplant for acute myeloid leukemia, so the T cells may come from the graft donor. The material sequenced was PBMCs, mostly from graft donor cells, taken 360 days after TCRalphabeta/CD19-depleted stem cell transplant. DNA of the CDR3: TGCAGTGCTAGAGAGGGCAGGCTGTCCACTGAAGCTTTCTTT. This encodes CSAREGRLSTEAFF.